This TCR beta chain appears in the sequencing data of a study of control samples from healthy donors and cancer patients. Produced via immunoSEQ multiplex PCR; TCRdb's table is partial and in-frame only. The repertoire holds 75,000 to 95,000 clones, with approximately 84% as singletons. In germline, CDR1 is LNHDA, CDR2 SQIVND (reference sequence). The CDR3 loop spans 13 amino acids. The source material was PBMCs. This sequence originates from a man between 65 and 85 years old with lung cancer. This sequence joins TRBV19 and TRBJ1-4, with 7 bases aligning to TRBD1. CDR3 bases: TGTGTCTCTCAGGGGGGGCGCGGTGAAAAACTGTTTTTT. Its protein is CVSQGGRGEKLFF.